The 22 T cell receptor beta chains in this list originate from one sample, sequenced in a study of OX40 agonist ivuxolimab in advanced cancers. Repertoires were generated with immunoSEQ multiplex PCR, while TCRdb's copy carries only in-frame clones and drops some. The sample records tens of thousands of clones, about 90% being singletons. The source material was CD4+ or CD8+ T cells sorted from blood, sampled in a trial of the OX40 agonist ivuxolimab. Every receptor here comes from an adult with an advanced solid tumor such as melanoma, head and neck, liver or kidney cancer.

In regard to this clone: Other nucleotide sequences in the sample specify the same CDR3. The CDR3 sequence is CASSLLLAGGPYEQYF. The CDR3 bases are TGTGCCAGCAGTTTATTACTAGCGGGAGGGCCTTACGAGCAGTACTTC. The chain has TRBV27 and TRBJ2-7; TRBD2 matches at 13 bases. CDR3 length: 16 residues. Per germline, CDR1 MNHEY and CDR2 SMNVEV (reference sequence). Trimming took 1 base from V and 4 from J; bases not matched to a gene: 4.

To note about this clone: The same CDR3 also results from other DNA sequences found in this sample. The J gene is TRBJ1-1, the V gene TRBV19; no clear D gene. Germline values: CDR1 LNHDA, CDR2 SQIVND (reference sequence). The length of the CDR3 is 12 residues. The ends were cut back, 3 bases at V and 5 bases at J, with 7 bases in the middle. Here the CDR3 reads CASSIPRTEAFF. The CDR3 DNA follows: TGTGCCAGTAGTATTCCGAGGACTGAAGCTTTCTTT.

In nucleotides, the CDR3 is TGTGCCAGCAGCCAAAGACTAGCGGGAGCGCCGGATAATGAGCAGTTCTTC. Residues: CASSQRLAGAPDNEQFF. This sequence joins TRBV4-2 and TRBJ2-1; 12 positions match TRBD2. Germline assignment: CDR1 LGHNA and CDR2 YNFKEQ. Losses at the gene ends were 2 bases for V and 7 bases for J; bases not matched to a gene: 9. CDR3 length: 17 amino acids.

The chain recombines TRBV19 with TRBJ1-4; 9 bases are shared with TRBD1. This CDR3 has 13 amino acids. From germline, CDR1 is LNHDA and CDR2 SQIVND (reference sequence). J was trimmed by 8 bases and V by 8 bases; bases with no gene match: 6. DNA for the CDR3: TGTGCCAGTTGGGGACAGGGAAGCGAAAAACTGTTTTTT. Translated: CASWGQGSEKLFF.

The CDR3 DNA sequence: TGCGCCAGCAGCCGAATTGGGGGGAACGACATGAACACTGAAGCTTTCTTT. As protein: CASSRIGGNDMNTEAFF. The genes are TRBV5-1 and TRBJ1-1; D possibly corresponds to TRBD1 (5 bases). The CDR3 sequence is 17 residues long. V was cut by 4 bases and J by 0 bases, with 19 bases left in between. Germline V gene data show CDR1 as SGHRS and CDR2 as YFSETQ.

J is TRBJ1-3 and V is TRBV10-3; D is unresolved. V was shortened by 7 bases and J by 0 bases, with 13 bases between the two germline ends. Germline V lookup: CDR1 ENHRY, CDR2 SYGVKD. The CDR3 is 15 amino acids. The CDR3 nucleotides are TGTGCCATCATATCAACGGATAGCTCTGGAAACACCATATATTTT. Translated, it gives CAIISTDSSGNTIYF.

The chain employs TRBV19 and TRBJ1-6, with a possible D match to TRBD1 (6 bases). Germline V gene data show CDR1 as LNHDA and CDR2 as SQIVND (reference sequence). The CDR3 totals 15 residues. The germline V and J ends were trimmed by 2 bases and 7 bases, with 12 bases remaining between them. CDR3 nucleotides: TGTGCCAGTAGTATATTCGGGGGGCACAATTCACCCCTCCACTTT. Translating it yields CASSIFGGHNSPLHF.

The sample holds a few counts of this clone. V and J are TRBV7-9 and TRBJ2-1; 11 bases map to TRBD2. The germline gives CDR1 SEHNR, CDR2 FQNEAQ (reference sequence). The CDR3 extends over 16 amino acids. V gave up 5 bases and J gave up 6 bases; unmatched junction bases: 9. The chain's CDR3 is CASSPPGTSGFNEQFF. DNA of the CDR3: TGTGCCAGCAGCCCCCCGGGGACTAGCGGCTTCAATGAGCAGTTCTTC.

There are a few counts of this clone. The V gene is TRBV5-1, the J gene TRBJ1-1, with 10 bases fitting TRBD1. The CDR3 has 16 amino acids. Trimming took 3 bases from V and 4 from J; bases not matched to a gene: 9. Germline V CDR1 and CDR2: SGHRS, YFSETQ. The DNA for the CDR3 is TGCGCCAGCAGCTGGGACAGGGGTGGTCGTGGCACTGAAGCTTTCTTT. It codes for CASSWDRGGRGTEAFF. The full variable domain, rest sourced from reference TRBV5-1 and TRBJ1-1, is KAGVTQTPRYLIKTRGQQVTLSCSPISGHRSVSWYQQTPGQGLQFLFEYFSETQRNKGNFPGRFSGRQFSNSRSEMNVSTLELGDSALYLCASSWDRGGRGTEAFFGQGTRLTVV.

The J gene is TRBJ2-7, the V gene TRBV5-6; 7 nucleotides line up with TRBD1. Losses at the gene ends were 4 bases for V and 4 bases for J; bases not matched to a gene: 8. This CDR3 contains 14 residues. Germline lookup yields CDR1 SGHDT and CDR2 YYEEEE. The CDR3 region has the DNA TGTGCCAGCAGCCCGCCAAACAGGGGTTACGAGCAGTACGTC. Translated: CASSPPNRGYEQYV.

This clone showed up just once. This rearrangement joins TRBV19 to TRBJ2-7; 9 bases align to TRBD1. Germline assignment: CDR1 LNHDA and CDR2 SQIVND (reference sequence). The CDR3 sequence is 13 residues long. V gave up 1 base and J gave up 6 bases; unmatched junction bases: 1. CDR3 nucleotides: TGTGCCAGTAGTATAGGGACAGGGGCCGAGCAGTACGTC. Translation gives CASSIGTGAEQYV.

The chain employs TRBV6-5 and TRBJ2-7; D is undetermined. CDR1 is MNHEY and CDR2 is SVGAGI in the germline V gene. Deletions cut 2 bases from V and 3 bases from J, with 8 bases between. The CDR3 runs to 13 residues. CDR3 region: CASSYTENYEQYF. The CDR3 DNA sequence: TGTGCCAGCAGTTACACGGAGAACTACGAGCAGTACTTC.

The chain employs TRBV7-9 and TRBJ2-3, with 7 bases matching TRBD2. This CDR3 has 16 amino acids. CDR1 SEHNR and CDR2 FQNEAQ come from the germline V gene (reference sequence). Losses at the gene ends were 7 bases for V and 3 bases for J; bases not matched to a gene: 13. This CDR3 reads CASTRLGRAATDTQYF. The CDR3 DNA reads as TGTGCCAGCACCCGCCTTGGGAGGGCCGCTACAGATACGCAGTATTTT.

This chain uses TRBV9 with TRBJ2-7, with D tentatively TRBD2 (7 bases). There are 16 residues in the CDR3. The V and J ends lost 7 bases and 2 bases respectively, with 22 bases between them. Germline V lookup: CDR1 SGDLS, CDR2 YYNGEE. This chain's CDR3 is CASAPGGASAAYEQYF. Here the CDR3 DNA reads TGTGCCAGCGCCCCTGGGGGGGCTAGCGCTGCCTACGAGCAGTACTTC.

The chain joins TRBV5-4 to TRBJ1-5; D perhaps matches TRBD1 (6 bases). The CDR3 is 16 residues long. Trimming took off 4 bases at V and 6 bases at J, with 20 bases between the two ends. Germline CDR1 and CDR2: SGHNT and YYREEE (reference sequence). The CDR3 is CASSPLGGDVGQPQHF. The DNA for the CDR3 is TGTGCCAGCAGCCCCTTAGGGGGGGACGTCGGTCAGCCCCAGCATTTT. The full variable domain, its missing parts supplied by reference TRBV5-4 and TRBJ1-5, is ETGVTQSPTHLIKTRGQQVTLRCSSQSGHNTVSWYQQALGQGPQFIFQYYREEENGRGNFPPRFSGLQFPNYSSELNVNALELDDSALYLCASSPLGGDVGQPQHFGDGTRLSIL.

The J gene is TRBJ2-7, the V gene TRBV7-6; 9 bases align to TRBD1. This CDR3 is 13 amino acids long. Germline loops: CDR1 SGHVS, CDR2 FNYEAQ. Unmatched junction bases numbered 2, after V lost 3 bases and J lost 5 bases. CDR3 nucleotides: TGTGCCAGCAGCTTCCGACAGGGGGACGAGCAGTACTTC. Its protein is CASSFRQGDEQYF.

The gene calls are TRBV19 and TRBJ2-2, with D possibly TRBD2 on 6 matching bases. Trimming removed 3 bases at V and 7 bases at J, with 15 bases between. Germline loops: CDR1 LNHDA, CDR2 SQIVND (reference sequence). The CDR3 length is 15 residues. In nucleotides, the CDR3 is TGTGCCAGTAGTATTTACGCTAGCGCAGTCGGGGAGCTGTTTTTT. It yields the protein CASSIYASAVGELFF.

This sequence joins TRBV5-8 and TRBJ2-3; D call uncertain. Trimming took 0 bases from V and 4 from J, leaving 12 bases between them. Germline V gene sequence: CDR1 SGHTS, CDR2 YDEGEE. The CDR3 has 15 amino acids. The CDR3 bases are TGTGCCAGCAGCTTGGCCAGAGAACTCGCAGATACGCAGTATTTT. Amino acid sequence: CASSLARELADTQYF.

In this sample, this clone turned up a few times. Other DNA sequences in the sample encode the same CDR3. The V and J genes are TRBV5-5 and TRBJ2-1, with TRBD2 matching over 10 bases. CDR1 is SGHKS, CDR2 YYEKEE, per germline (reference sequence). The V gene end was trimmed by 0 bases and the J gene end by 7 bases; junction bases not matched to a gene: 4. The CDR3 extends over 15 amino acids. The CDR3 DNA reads TGTGCCAGCAGCTTGGACCTAGCGGGAGTTAATGAGCAGTTCTTC. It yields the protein CASSLDLAGVNEQFF.

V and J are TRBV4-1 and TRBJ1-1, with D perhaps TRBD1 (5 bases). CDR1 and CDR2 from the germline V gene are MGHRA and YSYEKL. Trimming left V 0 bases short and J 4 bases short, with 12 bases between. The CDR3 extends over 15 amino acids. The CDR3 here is CASSQDPQGGTEAFF. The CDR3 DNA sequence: TGCGCCAGCAGCCAAGACCCCCAGGGCGGCACTGAAGCTTTCTTT.

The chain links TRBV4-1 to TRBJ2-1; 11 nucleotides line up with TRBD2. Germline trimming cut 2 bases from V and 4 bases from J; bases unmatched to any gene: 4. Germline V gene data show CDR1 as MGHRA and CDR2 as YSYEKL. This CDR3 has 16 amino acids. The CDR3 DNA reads TGCGCCAGCAGCCAACTTAGCGGGGGGGATTACAATGAGCAGTTCTTC. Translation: CASSQLSGGDYNEQFF.

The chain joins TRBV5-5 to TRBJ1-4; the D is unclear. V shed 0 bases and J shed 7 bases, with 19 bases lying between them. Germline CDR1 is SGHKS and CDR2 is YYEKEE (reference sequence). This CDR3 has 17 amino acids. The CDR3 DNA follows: TGTGCCAGCAGCTTGGTCTCGGCGGGGATCGGCGGTGAAAAACTGTTTTTT. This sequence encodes CASSLVSAGIGGEKLFF.